This T cell receptor (beta chain) came from a study of cytomegalovirus exposure and HLA in healthy donors. Study observations and caveats: V- and J-gene trimming in TCR beta was tied to a missense DCLRE1C variant by an analysis performed later.

This clone was observed a single time. Its specificity is unknown. Trimming stripped 2 bases from V and 6 bases from J, with 14 bases between. CDR1 MNHNY and CDR2 SVGAGI come from the germline V gene (reference sequence). This CDR3 has 15 residues. Donors showed nominal health when sampled, although they likely had unrecorded immune exposures. Primers included in the PCR were 60 Vbeta and 13 Jbeta primers. Some clones are missing from TCRdb's copy, which holds only in-frame ones; the method was immunoSEQ multiplex PCR. The table shows 25,000 to 35,000 clones, with 65% to 75% occurring only once. The sample consisted of PBMCs. The chain joins TRBV6-6 to TRBJ1-5; possibly TRBD1 for D (6 bases). This receptor was obtained from a man aged 45-60 years in good health and CMV-seropositive. The DNA for the CDR3 is TGTGCCAGCAGTTACGTTGACAGGAGGACTCAGCCCCAGCATTTT. Residues: CASSYVDRRTQPQHF.